The T cell receptor beta chain described here comes from a study of T cell repertoires in cytomegalovirus infection. Comment on this clonotype: Its antigen is undetermined.

TCRdb passed the reads through MiXCR, listing each CDR3 protein once. Of 450,000 to 600,000 distinct CDR3 sequences listed, approximately 40% are singletons. J lost 1 base, V lost 2 bases, and 7 bases had no gene match. Germline CDR1 reads DFQATT; CDR2 reads SNEGSKA (reference sequence). CDR3 length: 16 residues. The V call is TRBV20-1, the J call TRBJ2-3; the match to TRBD2 covers 9 bases. This clonotype was obtained from a human donor in good health (CMV status not recorded). Some clones in this sample may be carry-over from other donors' samples. Sequencing used cultured PBMCs, obtained from culture after CMV antigen stimulation. The CDR3 region has the DNA TGCAGTGCTAGAATTGGCGGGGGGGCCGGCACAGATACGCAGTATTTT. Protein: CSARIGGGAGTDTQYF.